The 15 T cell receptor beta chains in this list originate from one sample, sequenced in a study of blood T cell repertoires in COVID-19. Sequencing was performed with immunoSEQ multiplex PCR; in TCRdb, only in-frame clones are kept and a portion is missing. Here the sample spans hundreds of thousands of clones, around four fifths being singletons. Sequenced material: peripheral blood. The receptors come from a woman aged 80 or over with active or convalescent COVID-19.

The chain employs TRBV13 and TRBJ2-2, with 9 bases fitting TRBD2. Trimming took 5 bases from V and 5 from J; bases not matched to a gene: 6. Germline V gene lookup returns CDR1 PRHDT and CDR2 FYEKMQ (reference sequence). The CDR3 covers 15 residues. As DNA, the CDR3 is TGTGCCAGCAGCCCCGGGACTAGCCGGACCGGGGAGCTGTTTTTT. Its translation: CASSPGTSRTGELFF.

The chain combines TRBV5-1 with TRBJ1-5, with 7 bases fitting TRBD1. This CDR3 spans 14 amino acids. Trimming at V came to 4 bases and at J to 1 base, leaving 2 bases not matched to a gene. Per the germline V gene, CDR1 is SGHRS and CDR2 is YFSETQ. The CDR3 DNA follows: TGCGCCAGCAGCATGGGACAGAGCAATCAGCCCCAGCATTTT. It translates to CASSMGQSNQPQHF.

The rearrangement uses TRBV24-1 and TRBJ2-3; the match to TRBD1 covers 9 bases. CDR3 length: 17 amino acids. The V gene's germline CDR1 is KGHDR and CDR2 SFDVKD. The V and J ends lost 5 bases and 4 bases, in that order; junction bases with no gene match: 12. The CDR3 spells CATSGVIPGQGSDTQYF. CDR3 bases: TGTGCCACCAGTGGTGTTATCCCGGGACAGGGTTCAGATACGCAGTATTTT.

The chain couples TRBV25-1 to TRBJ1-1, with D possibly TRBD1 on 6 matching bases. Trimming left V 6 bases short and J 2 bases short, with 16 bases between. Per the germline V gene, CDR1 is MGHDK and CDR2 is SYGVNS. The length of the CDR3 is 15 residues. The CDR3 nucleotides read TGTGCCAGCAGCGGGTGGGACATTCGAAACACTGAAGCTTTCTTT. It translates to CASSGWDIRNTEAFF.

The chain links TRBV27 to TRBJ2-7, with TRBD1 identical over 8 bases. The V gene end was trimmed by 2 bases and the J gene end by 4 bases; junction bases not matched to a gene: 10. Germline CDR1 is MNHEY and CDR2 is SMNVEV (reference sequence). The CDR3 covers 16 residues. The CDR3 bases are TGTGCCAGCAGTTTAAAAGGACAGGGAATAGGGTACGAGCAGTACTTC. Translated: CASSLKGQGIGYEQYF.

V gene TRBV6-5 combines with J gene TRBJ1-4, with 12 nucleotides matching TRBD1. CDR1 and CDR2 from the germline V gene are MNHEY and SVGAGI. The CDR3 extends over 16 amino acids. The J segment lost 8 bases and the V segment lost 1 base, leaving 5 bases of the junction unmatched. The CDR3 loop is CASSYWDRGRKEKLFF. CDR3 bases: TGTGCCAGCAGTTACTGGGACAGGGGGCGTAAAGAAAAACTGTTTTTT.

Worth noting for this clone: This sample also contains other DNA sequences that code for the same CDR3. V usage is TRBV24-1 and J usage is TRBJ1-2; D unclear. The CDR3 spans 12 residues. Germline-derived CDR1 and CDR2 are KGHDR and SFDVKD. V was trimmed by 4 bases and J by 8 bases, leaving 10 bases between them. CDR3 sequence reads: CATSDHRAGYTF. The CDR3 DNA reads TGTGCCACCAGTGACCACAGAGCCGGCTACACCTTC.

In DNA, the CDR3 is TGTGCCAGCAGCGCCCTAGCGGGGTCTAGCACAGATACGCAGTATTTT. It encodes CASSALAGSSTDTQYF. V gene TRBV9 combines with J gene TRBJ2-3; 9 bases are a match to TRBD2. The V and J ends lost 3 bases and 0 bases, in that order; junction bases with no gene match: 5. This CDR3 region has 16 residues. Germline-derived CDR1 and CDR2 are SGDLS and YYNGEE.

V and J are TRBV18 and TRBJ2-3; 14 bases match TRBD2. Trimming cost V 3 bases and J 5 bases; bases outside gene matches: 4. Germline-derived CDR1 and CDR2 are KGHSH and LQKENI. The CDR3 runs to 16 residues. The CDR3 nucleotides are TGTGCCAGCTCACCTACGACTAGCGGGGGGGGAGATACGCAGTATTTT. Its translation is CASSPTTSGGGDTQYF.

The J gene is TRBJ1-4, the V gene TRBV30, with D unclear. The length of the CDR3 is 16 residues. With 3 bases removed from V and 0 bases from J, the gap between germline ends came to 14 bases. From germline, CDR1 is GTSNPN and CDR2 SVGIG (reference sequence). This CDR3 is CAWRRGIWATNEKLFF. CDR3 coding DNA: TGTGCCTGGAGGAGAGGGATTTGGGCAACTAATGAAAAACTGTTTTTT.

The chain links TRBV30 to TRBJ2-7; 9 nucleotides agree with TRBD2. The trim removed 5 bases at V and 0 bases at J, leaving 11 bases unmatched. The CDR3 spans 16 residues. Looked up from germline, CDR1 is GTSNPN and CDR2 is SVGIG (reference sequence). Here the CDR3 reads CAWGGLALGRSYEQYF. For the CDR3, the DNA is TGTGCCTGGGGGGGACTAGCTCTCGGACGCTCCTACGAGCAGTACTTC. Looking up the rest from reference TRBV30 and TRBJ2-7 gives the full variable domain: SQTIHQWPATLVQPVGSPLSLECTVEGTSNPNLYWYRQAAGRGLQLLFYSVGIGQISSEVPQNLSASRPQDRQFILSSKKLLLSDSGFYLCAWGGLALGRSYEQYFGPGTRLTVT.

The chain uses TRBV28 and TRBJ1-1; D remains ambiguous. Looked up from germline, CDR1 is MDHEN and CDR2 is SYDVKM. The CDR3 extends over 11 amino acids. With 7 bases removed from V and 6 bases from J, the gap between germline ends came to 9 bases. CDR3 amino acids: CASTRISEAFF. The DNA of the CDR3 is TGTGCCAGCACTCGTATCTCTGAAGCTTTCTTT.

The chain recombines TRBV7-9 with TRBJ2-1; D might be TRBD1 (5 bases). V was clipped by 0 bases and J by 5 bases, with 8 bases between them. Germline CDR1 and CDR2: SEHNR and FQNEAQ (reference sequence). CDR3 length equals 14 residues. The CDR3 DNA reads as TGTGCCAGCAGCTTAGCGTTAGGGGACAATGAGCAGTTCTTC. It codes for CASSLALGDNEQFF.

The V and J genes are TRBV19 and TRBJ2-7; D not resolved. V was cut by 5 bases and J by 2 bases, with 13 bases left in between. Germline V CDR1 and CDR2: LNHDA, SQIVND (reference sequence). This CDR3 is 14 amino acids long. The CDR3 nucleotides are TGTGCCAGTAGTCCACGACACCTGGCCTACGAGCAGTACTTC. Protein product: CASSPRHLAYEQYF.

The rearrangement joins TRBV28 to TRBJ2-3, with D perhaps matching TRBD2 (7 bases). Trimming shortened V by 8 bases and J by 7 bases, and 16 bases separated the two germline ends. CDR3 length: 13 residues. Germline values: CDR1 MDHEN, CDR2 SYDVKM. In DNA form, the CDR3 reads TGTGCCAGCCGCGGCGGGGGCTCCAATACGCAGTATTTT. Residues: CASRGGGSNTQYF.